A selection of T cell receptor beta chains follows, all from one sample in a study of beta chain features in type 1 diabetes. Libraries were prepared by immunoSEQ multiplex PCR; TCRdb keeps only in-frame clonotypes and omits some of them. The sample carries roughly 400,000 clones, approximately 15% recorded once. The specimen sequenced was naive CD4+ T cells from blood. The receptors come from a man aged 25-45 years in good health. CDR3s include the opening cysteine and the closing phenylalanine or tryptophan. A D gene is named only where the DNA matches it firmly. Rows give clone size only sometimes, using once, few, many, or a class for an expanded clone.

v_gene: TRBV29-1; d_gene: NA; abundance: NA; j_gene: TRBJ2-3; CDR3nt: TGCAGCGTTGAAGTCTCGACAGATACGCAGTATTTT; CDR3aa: CSVEVSTDTQYF
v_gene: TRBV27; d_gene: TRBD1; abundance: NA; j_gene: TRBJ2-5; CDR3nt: TGTGCCAGCAGCACCTGGGACAGGGCTTTGGAGACCCAGTACTTC; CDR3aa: CASSTWDRALETQYF
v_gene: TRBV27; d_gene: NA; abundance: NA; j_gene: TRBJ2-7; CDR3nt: TGTGCCAGCAGTCCACCCGCCTACAGGGCGGGCGAGCAGTACTTC; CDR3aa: CASSPPAYRAGEQYF
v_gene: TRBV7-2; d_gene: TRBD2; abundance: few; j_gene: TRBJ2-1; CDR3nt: TGTGCCAGCAGCTCGATTAGCGGGCCCCAGTTCTTC; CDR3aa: CASSSISGPQFF
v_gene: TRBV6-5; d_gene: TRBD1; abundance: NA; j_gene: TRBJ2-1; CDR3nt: TGTGCCAGCAGTGCACCCGGGACAGCGTCTACGTTCTTC; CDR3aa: CASSAPGTASTFF
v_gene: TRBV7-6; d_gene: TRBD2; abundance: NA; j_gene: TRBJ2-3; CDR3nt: TGTGCCAGCAGCTTACTAGCGGGGGGCCCAGATACGCAGTATTTT; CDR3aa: CASSLLAGGPDTQYF
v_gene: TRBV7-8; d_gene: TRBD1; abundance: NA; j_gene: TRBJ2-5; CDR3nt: TGTGCCAGCAGGACAGGGTTGGAGACCCAGTACTTC; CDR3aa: CASRTGLETQYF
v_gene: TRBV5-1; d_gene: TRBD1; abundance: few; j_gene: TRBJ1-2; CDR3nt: TGCGCCAGCAGCGAGCCAGGACAGGGTGGCGGCTACACCTTC; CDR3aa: CASSEPGQGGGYTF
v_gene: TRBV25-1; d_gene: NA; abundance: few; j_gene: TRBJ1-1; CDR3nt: TGTGCCAGCAGTGAGGGGGCAAGAGGGGCTTTCTTT; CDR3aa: CASSEGARGAFF
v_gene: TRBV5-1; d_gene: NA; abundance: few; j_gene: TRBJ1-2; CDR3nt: TGCGCCAGCAGGGTCTCCGCCTCCTATGGCTACACCTTC; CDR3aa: CASRVSASYGYTF
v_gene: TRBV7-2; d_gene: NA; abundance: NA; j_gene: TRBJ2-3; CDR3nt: TGTGCCAGCAGCTTAGGGACCGATACGCAGTATTTT; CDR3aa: CASSLGTDTQYF
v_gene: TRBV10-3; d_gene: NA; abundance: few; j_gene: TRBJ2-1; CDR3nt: TGTGCCATCAGTGAGTCGCAGAGGATCAATGAGCAGTTCTTC; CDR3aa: CAISESQRINEQFF
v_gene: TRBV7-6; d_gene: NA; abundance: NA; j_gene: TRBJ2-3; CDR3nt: TGTGCCAGCAGACTACACAGCACAGATACGCAGTATTTT; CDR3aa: CASRLHSTDTQYF
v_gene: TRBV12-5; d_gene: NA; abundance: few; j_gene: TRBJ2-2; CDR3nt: TGTGCTAGTGGTTTGGTATCTTCGACCGGGGAGCTGTTTTTT; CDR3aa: CASGLVSSTGELFF
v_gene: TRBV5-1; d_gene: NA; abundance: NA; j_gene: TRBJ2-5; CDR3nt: TGCGCCAGCAGCTTGGAGGAAGAGACCCAGTACTTC; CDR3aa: CASSLEEETQYF
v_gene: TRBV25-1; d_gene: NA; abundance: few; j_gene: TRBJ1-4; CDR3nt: TGTGCCAGCAGTGAATATGAAAAACTGTTTTTT; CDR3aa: CASSEYEKLFF
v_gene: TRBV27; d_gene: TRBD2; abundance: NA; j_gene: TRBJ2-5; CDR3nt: TGTGCCAGCAGTATACTAGCGGGAGGGCTGGAGACCCAGTACTTC; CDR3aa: CASSILAGGLETQYF
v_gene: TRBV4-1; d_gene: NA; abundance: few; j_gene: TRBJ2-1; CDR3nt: TGCGCCAGCAGCCAAGTAGGCCGGGGAGATTGGAATGAGCAGTTCTTC; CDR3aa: CASSQVGRGDWNEQFF
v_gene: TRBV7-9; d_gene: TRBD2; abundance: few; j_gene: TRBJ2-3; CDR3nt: TGTGCCAGCAACCCGACGGCGGGGGGGATCACAGATACGCAGTATTTT; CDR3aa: CASNPTAGGITDTQYF
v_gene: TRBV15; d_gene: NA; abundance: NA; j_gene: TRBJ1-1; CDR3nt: TGTGCCACCAGCAGGGCCCCTCTAGGGGGGGTGGAAGCTTTCTTT; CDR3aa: CATSRAPLGGVEAFF
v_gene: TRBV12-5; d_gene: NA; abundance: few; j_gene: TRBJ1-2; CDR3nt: TGTGCTAGTGGTTTCAAGTTGGGCTATGGCTACACCTTC; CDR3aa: CASGFKLGYGYTF
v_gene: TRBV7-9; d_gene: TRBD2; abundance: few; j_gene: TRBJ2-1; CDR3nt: TGTGCCAGCAGCCTCGGGGGGATCGAGAACAATGAGCAGTTCTTC; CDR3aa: CASSLGGIENNEQFF
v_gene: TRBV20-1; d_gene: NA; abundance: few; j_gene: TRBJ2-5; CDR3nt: TGCAGTGCCAGCCCGGAAGAGACCCAGTACTTC; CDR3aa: CSASPEETQYF
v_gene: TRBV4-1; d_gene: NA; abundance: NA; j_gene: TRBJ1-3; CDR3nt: TGCGCCAGCAGCCCGCGTGGGTTCTCTGGAAACACCATATATTTT; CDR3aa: CASSPRGFSGNTIYF
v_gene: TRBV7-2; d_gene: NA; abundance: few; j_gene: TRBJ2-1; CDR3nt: TGTGCCAGCAGCCCTTTCAATGAGCAGTTCTTC; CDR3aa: CASSPFNEQFF
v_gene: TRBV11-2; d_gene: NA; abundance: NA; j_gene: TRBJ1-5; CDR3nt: TGTGCCAGCAGCTTAGGTCGGAGCAATCAGCCCCAGCATTTT; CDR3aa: CASSLGRSNQPQHF
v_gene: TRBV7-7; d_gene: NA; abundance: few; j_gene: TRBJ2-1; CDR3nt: TGTGCCAGCAGACCAAACGTGGGACAAAGGCAGTTCTTC; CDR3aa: CASRPNVGQRQFF
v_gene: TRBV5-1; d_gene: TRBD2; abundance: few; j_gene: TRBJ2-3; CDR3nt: TGCGCCAGCAAGCCTAGCGGGATTACAGATACGCAGTATTTT; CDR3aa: CASKPSGITDTQYF
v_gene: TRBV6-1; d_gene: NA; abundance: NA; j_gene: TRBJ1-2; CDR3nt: TGTGCCAGCAGTGATGGCTGGTCTGGTGGCTACACCTTC; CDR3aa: CASSDGWSGGYTF
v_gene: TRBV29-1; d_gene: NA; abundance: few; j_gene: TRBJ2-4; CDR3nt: TGCAGCGTTACAAGGGCAGCAACAGACACCAGTACGGGGGTTCAGTACTTC; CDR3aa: CSVTRAATDTSTGVQYF
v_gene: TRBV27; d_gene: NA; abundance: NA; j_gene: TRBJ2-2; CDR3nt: TGTGCCAGCAGTACCTGGGGGGGCGTAACCGGGGAGCTGTTTTTT; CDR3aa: CASSTWGGVTGELFF
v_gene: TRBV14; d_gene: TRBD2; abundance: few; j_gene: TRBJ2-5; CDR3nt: TGTGCCAGCAGCCGGGTTCTAGCGGGGGTAGAGACCCAGTACTTC; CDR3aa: CASSRVLAGVETQYF
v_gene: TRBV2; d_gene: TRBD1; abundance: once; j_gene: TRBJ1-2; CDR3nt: TGTGCCAGCAGTATGGGACAGGGGTTCTATGGCTACACCTTC; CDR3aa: CASSMGQGFYGYTF
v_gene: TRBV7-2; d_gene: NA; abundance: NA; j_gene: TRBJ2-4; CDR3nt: TGTGCCAGCAGCTTAGGAGGTCGGCAGGGAACCGCCATTCAGTACTTC; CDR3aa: CASSLGGRQGTAIQYF
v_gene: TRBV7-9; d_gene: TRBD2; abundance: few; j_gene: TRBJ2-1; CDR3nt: TGTGCCAGCAGCTACGGACTAGCGGGAGTTCTGAACAATGAGCAGTTCTTC; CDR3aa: CASSYGLAGVLNNEQFF
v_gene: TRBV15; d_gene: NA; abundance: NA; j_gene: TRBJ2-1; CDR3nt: TGTGCCACCAGCTTGGAGGGGGCCACTAATGAGCAGTTCTTC; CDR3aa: CATSLEGATNEQFF
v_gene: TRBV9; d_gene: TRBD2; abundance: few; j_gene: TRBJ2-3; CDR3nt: TGTGCCAGCAGCGTCCCGCGGGAGGGCCACACAGATACGCAGTATTTT; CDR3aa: CASSVPREGHTDTQYF
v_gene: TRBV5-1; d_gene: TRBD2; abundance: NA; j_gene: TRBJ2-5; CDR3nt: TGCGCCAGCAGCTTGGCCTCTAGGGAGGGGGAGACCCAGTACTTC; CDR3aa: CASSLASREGETQYF
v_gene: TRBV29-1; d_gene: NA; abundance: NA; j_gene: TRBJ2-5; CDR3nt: TGCAGCGTTGTGGCAGGGGCAGGAGAGACCCAGTACTTC; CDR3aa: CSVVAGAGETQYF
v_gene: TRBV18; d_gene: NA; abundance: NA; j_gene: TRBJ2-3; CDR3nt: TGTGCCAGCTCGAGGGGGGACACAGATACGCAGTATTTT; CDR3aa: CASSRGDTDTQYF
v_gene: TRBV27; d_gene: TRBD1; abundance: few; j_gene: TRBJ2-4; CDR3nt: TGTGCCAGCAGTTTAATCAGGGGGAACATTCAGTACTTC; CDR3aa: CASSLIRGNIQYF
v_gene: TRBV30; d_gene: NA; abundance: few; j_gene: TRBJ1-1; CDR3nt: TGTGCCTGTAAACGGGGCGCAGAGACTGAAGCTTTCTTT; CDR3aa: CACKRGAETEAFF
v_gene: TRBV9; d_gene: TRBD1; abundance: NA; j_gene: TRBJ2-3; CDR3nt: TGTGCCAGCAGCATTTGGACAGGGATGGGCACAGATACGCAGTATTTT; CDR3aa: CASSIWTGMGTDTQYF